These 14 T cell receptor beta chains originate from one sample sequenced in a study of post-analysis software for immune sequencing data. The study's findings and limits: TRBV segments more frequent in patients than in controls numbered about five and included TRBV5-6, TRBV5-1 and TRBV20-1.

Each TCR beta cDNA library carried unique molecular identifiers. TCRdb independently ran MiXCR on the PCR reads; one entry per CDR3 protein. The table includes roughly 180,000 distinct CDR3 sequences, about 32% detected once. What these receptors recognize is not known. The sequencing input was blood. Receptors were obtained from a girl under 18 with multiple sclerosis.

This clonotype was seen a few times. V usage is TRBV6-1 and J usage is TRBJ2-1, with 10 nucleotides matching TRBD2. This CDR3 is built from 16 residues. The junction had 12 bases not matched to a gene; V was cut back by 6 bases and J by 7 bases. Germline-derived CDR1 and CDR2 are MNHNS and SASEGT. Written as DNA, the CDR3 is TGTGCCAGCAGAGCCCTAGCGGGAGTTGTCTGGAATGAGCAGTTCTTC. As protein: CASRALAGVVWNEQFF.

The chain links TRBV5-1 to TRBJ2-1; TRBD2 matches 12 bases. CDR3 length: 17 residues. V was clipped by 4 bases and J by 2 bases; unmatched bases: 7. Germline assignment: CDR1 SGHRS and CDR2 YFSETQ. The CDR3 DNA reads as TGCGCCAGCAGCACAGGGACTAGCGGGCCCGCCTACAATGAGCAGTTCTTC. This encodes CASSTGTSGPAYNEQFF.

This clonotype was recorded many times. CDR3 sequence: CASSSPHSGRGYNEQFF. The CDR3, as DNA: TGTGCCAGCAGCTCCCCTCACAGCGGGAGAGGGTACAATGAGCAGTTCTTC. This chain connects TRBV7-3 to TRBJ2-1; 8 nucleotides line up with TRBD2. The germline CDR1 and CDR2 sequences are SGHTA and FQGTGA. The V and J ends lost 4 bases and 4 bases, in that order; junction bases with no gene match: 12. The CDR3 runs 17 residues.

For the CDR3, the DNA is TGTGCCAGCAGCCAAGATCAGCGGGGCAGCTACACCTTC. Translating gives CASSQDQRGSYTF. V is TRBV3-1 and J is TRBJ1-2; possibly TRBD1 for D (5 bases). V lost 0 bases to trimming and J lost 9 bases, with 11 bases between them. The CDR3 loop spans 13 amino acids. Per germline, CDR1 LGHDT and CDR2 YNNKEL (reference sequence).

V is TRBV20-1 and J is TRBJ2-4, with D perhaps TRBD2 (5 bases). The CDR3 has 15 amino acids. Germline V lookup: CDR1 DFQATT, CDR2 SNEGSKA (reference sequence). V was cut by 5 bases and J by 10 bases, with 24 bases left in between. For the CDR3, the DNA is TGCAGTGCTGCAAAATCCGGGGATCCTTGCCTGATTCAGTACTTC. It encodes CSAAKSGDPCLIQYF.

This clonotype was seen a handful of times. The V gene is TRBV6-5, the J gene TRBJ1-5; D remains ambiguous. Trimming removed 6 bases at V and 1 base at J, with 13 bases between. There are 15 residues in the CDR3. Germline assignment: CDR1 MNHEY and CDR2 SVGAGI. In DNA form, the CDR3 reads TGTGCCAGCAGATACCGGGAGGGAAGCAATCAGCCCCAGCATTTT. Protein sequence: CASRYREGSNQPQHF.

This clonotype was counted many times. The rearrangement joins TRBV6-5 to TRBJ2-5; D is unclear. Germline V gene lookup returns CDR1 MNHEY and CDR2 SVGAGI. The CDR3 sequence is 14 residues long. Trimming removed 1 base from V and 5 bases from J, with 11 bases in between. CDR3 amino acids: CASSYFGATETQYF. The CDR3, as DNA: TGTGCCAGCAGTTACTTTGGCGCGACGGAGACCCAGTACTTC.

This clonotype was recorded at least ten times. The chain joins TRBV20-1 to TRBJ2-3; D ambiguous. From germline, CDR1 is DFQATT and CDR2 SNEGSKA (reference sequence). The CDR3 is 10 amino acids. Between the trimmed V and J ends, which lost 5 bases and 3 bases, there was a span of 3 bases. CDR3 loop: CSAFTDTQYF. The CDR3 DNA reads TGCAGTGCTTTTACAGATACGCAGTATTTT.

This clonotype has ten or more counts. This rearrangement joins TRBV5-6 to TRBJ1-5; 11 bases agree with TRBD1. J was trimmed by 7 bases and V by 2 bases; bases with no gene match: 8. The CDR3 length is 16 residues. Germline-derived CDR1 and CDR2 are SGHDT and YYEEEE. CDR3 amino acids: CASSFRDRGREQPQHF. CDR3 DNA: TGTGCCAGCAGCTTCCGGGACAGGGGGAGGGAGCAGCCCCAGCATTTT.

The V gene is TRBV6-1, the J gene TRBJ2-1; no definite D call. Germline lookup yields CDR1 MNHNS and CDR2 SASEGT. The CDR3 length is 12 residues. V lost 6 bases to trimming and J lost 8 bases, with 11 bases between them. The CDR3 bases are TGTGCCAGCAGGGCACCTAAGCATGAGCAGTTCTTC. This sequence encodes CASRAPKHEQFF.

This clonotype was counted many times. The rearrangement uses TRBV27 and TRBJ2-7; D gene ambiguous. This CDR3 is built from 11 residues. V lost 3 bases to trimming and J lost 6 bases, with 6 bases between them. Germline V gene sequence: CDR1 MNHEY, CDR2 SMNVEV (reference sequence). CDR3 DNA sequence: TGTGCCAGCAGTTTTCTTGGCGAGCAGTACTTC. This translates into CASSFLGEQYF.

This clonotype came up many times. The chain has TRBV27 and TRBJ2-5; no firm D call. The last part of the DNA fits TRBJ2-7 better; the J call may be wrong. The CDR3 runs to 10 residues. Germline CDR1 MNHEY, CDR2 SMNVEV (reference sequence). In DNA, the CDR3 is TGTGCCAGCGGGTACCACGAGCAGTACTTC. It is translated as CASGYHEQYF.

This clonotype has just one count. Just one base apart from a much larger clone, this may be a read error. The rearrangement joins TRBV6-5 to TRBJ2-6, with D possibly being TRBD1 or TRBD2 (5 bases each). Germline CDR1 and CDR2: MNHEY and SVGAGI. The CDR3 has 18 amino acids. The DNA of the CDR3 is TGTGCCAGCAGTTACTCTGGAGGTGGTAGCTCTGGGGCCAACGTCCAGACTTTC. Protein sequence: CASSYSGGGSSGANVQTF.

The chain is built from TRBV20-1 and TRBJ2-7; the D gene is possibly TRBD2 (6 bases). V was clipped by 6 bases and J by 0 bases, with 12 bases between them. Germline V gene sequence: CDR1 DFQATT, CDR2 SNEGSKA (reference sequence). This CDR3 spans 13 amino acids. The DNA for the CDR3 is TGCAGTGCCTACGGGGGAAGCTCCTACGAGCAGTACTTC. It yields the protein CSAYGGSSYEQYF.